The subject of this entry is one T cell receptor beta chain. Its specificity is unknown. The data were taken from a study of T cells expressing NK-cell markers. On the study more broadly: The sequencing cohort of eight donors included seven HCMV-seropositive individuals and one seronegative individual.

Notes on the study in general: NKG2C+ dominant clonotype frequencies in roughly six donors were about 1.0-8% of CD8+ T cells.

With the 5' RACE reads reprocessed, TCRdb shows one record per CDR3 protein and no DNA. Found here are hundreds of thousands of distinct CDR3 sequences; the top ten clones hold around 4%. Germline CDR1 and CDR2: WNHNN and SYGVQD (reference sequence). The CDR3 spans 15 residues. The chain links TRBV10-1 to TRBJ2-4; TCRdb outputs TRBD1, but without DNA this stays unchecked. The sequenced sample was blood T cells: a sorted CD56 or NKG2C T cell subset, CD4+ or CD8+ T cells, or bulk PBMC T cells (not recorded which). The source is a woman between 18 and 70 years old in good health. CDR3 in amino acids: CASSEGGLAKNIQYF.